The 9 T cell receptor beta chains in this list originate from one sample, sequenced in a study of control samples from healthy donors and cancer patients. Libraries were prepared by immunoSEQ multiplex PCR; TCRdb keeps only in-frame clonotypes and omits some of them. There are 90,000 to 100,000 clones in the sample; approximately 81% occur only once, and roughly a tenth lies in the top ten. The sequencing input was blood. The receptor set was obtained from a woman aged 30 to 39 in good health.

The V and J genes are TRBV19 and TRBJ1-5, with 10 positions matching TRBD1. Germline V gene sequence: CDR1 LNHDA, CDR2 SQIVND (reference sequence). The CDR3 is made up of 14 amino acids. V lost 5 bases and J lost 2; bases outside the gene matches: 0. CDR3 nucleotides: TGTGCCAGTAGTGGGACAGGGGGCAATCAGCCCCAGCATTTT. This gives the protein CASSGTGGNQPQHF.

V gene TRBV11-2 combines with J gene TRBJ1-1; D unresolved. Germline V CDR1 and CDR2: SGHAT, FQNNGV. Trimming removed 1 base from V and 3 bases from J, with 9 bases in between. The CDR3 extends over 14 amino acids. In nucleotides, the CDR3 is TGTGCCAGCAGCTTAGGACCAGCGTACACTGAAGCTTTCTTT. Protein sequence: CASSLGPAYTEAFF.

The chain employs TRBV5-1 and TRBJ1-3, with D possibly TRBD1 on 5 matching bases. Germline values: CDR1 SGHRS, CDR2 YFSETQ. The length of the CDR3 is 15 residues. The V and J ends lost 2 bases and 0 bases respectively, with 9 bases between them. CDR3 in DNA: TGCGCCAGCAGCTTTACAGGTCCCTCTGGAAACACCATATATTTT. Protein product: CASSFTGPSGNTIYF.

The chain carries TRBV14 and TRBJ2-2; no reliable D call. The CDR3 is made up of 17 amino acids. Trimming took off 3 bases at V and 7 bases at J, with 21 bases between the two ends. The germline CDR1 and CDR2 sequences are SGHDN and FVKESK. The CDR3 bases are TGTGCCAGCAGCCACAAGATCGGACCAGAGTATGGCGGGGAGCTGTTTTTT. This encodes CASSHKIGPEYGGELFF.

This chain joins TRBV15 and TRBJ1-3, with D hard to call. Deletions cut 3 bases from V and 2 bases from J, with 8 bases between. Per germline, CDR1 LNHNV and CDR2 YYDKDF (reference sequence). The CDR3 covers 14 residues. CDR3 DNA sequence: TGTGCCACCAGCAGTCTTCGTGCTGGAAACACCATATATTTT. This codes for CATSSLRAGNTIYF.

The chain is built from TRBV6-5 and TRBJ1-4, with 8 bases lining up with TRBD1. J lost 5 bases, V lost 8 bases, and 7 bases had no gene match. Germline values: CDR1 MNHEY, CDR2 SVGAGI. The CDR3 length is 14 residues. CDR3 DNA: TGTGCCAGCCGTAGGACAGGGAAAAATGAAAAACTGTTTTTT. Translation: CASRRTGKNEKLFF.

The chain employs TRBV19 and TRBJ1-6, with D possibly TRBD1 on 5 matching bases. Germline lookup yields CDR1 LNHDA and CDR2 SQIVND (reference sequence). CDR3 size: 15 residues. V lost 7 bases and J 7 bases, leaving 17 bases between the germline ends. The CDR3 nucleotides are TGTGCCAGTACCGGAGGTCGGGGCGAGAATTCACCCCTCCACTTT. Translating gives CASTGGRGENSPLHF.

In DNA form, the CDR3 reads TGTGCCAGCTCAGCAGACAGGGGAGTGGATAATGAGCAGTTCTTC. Translating gives CASSADRGVDNEQFF. The rearrangement uses TRBV18 and TRBJ2-1; 8 bases align to TRBD1. J lost 7 bases, V lost 5 bases, and 10 bases had no gene match. The germline gives CDR1 KGHSH, CDR2 LQKENI. This CDR3 region has 15 residues.

The chain recombines TRBV10-3 with TRBJ2-5; 10 bases are shared with TRBD1. The J call is uncertain, as TRBJ2-7 better fits the DNA end. CDR3 size: 14 residues. Germline lookup yields CDR1 ENHRY and CDR2 SYGVKD. The CDR3 spells CAISGDRGPYEQYF. Written as DNA, the CDR3 is TGTGCCATCAGTGGGGACAGGGGTCCCTACGAGCAGTACTTC.